These 17 T cell receptor beta chains share one sample of origin, sequenced in a study of CD8 T cells in ankylosing spondylitis. TCRdb redid the calling of the 5' RACE reads with MiXCR, one entry per CDR3 protein. This repertoire shows over 700,000 distinct CDR3 sequences, 15% to 20% found once; its top ten account for 19%. Study-level findings and limits: A TCR beta motif made of under 10 highly homologous variants seemed typical of ankylosing spondylitis blood.

No antigens are known for them. The specimen sequenced was blood, either unsorted or a sorted T cell fraction (not recorded which). The receptors come from a male donor with ankylosing spondylitis.

This clonotype was observed a few times. The V gene is TRBV11-2, the J gene TRBJ2-5, with D maybe TRBD2 (6 bases). In germline, CDR1 is SGHAT, CDR2 FQNNGV. Trimming cost V 6 bases and J 1 base, with 15 bases left between them. This CDR3 is built from 15 residues. This CDR3 is CASSAGLSGQETQYF. The CDR3 coding sequence is TGTGCCAGCAGTGCGGGACTCTCGGGCCAAGAGACCCAGTACTTC.

The chain joins TRBV7-2 to TRBJ2-2; perhaps TRBD2 as D (6 bases). Per germline, CDR1 SGHTA and CDR2 FQGNSA. CDR3 size: 15 residues. V lost 5 bases to trimming and J lost 1 base, with 11 bases between them. CDR3 sequence (DNA): TGTGCCAGCAGCAAAGACGGGGGGAACACCGGGGAGCTGTTTTTT. Residues: CASSKDGGNTGELFF. The full variable domain, with the rest looked up from reference TRBV7-2 and TRBJ2-2, is GAGVSQSPSNKVTEKGKDVELRCDPISGHTALYWYRQSLGQGLEFLIYFQGNSAPDKSGLPSDRFSAERTGGSVSTLTIQRTQQEDSAVYLCASSKDGGNTGELFFGEGSRLTVL.

The chain carries TRBV5-6 and TRBJ2-7, with 12 bases that match TRBD2. Germline CDR1 and CDR2: SGHDT and YYEEEE. The CDR3 has 18 residues. V trimming: 1 base; J trimming: 6 bases; junction bases outside the gene matches: 14. CDR3 protein: CASSLFRLAGGGSREQYF. In DNA, the CDR3 is TGTGCCAGCAGCTTGTTTAGGCTAGCGGGAGGGGGTAGTCGCGAGCAGTACTTC.

This clonotype appeared many times. The V gene is TRBV29-1, the J gene TRBJ2-2, with 10 bases identical to TRBD2. Germline V lookup: CDR1 SQVTM, CDR2 ANQGSEA. Trimming cost V 8 bases and J 4 bases; bases outside gene matches: 7. CDR3 length: 14 amino acids. This CDR3 reads CSSQSGGATGELFF. As DNA, the CDR3 is TGCAGCAGCCAAAGCGGGGGGGCCACCGGGGAGCTGTTTTTT.

The chain couples TRBV20-1 to TRBJ1-5, with TRBD1 matching over 7 bases. V shed 3 bases, J shed 1 base, and the junction held 3 bases outside the gene matches. This CDR3 region has 14 residues. CDR1 is DFQATT, CDR2 SNEGSKA, per germline (reference sequence). CDR3 in amino acids: CSARDRRSNQPQHF. The CDR3 DNA reads TGCAGTGCTAGGGACAGGAGAAGCAATCAGCCCCAGCATTTT.

The rearrangement joins TRBV5-5 to TRBJ2-5; unclear D gene. CDR3 length: 17 amino acids. Per germline, CDR1 SGHKS and CDR2 YYEKEE (reference sequence). The V end was cut by 3 bases, the J end by 7 bases, with 25 bases between. CDR3 nucleotides: TGTGCCAGCAGCTCTAGTAAGACGGACCCTCAGCGAGGGACCCAGTACTTC. Translated, it gives CASSSSKTDPQRGTQYF.

This clonotype has just a few counts. The chain uses TRBV20-1 and TRBJ2-4, with TRBD2 identical over 7 bases. The CDR3 is 12 residues long. With 7 bases clipped from V and 9 bases from J, the junction kept 9 bases outside the gene matches. The germline V gene encodes CDR1 DFQATT and CDR2 SNEGSKA (reference sequence). As DNA, the CDR3 is TGCAGTGTTAGCGGGTTGGGGATCATTCAGTACTTC. It codes for CSVSGLGIIQYF.

The rearrangement joins TRBV12-3 or TRBV12-4 to TRBJ1-6, with D possibly matching TRBD1 (6 bases). CDR3 size: 14 residues. Trimming took 6 bases from V and 5 from J, leaving 11 bases between them. CDR3 nucleotide sequence: TGTGCCAGCAGCCCGGACAGAGATAATTCACCCCTCCACTTT. This gives the protein CASSPDRDNSPLHF.

This clonotype was observed a few times. The chain employs TRBV29-1 and TRBJ2-3; D is undetermined. The CDR3 extends over 12 amino acids. With 2 bases removed from V and 1 base from J, the gap between germline ends came to 4 bases. Per the germline V gene, CDR1 is SQVTM and CDR2 is ANQGSEA. The CDR3, as DNA: TGCAGCGTTGAAAAGGGCACAGATACGCAGTATTTT. The encoded protein is CSVEKGTDTQYF.

V is TRBV14 and J is TRBJ2-5, with D unclear. The CDR3 has 13 residues. The V end was cut by 5 bases, the J end by 7 bases, with 14 bases between. Germline CDR1 is SGHDN and CDR2 is FVKESK. The CDR3 is CASSGPGGRTQYF. The CDR3 nucleotides are TGTGCCAGCAGCGGGCCCGGCGGTCGGACCCAGTACTTC.

This clonotype showed up just a few times. The gene calls are TRBV7-9 and TRBJ2-2; D remains ambiguous. CDR3 length: 14 residues. Trimming shortened V by 4 bases and J by 6 bases, and 12 bases separated the two germline ends. Germline V lookup: CDR1 SEHNR, CDR2 FQNEAQ (reference sequence). This chain's CDR3 is CASSSNYIAGELFF. For the CDR3, the DNA is TGTGCCAGCAGCTCCAATTACATAGCCGGGGAGCTGTTTTTT.

This clonotype appeared a few times. CDR3 sequence (DNA): TGTGCCAGCAGCTTTTTCGGGGGGATTAATGAAAAACTGTTTTTT. As protein: CASSFFGGINEKLFF. The chain has TRBV7-2 and TRBJ1-4, with a weak D call TRBD1 (5 bases). The CDR3 runs 15 residues. V lost 3 bases, J lost 4 bases, and 12 bases lay in between. CDR1 is SGHTA, CDR2 FQGNSA, per germline.

In its sample, this clonotype was seen a few times. The CDR3 DNA reads as TGTGCCAGCAGTTCCCGACAGAATCAGCCCCAGCATTTT. Amino acid sequence: CASSSRQNQPQHF. This rearrangement joins TRBV6-5 to TRBJ1-5; maybe TRBD1 (5 bases). Trimming removed 4 bases from V and 4 bases from J, with 8 bases in between. The CDR3 length is 13 residues. CDR1 and CDR2 from the germline V gene are MNHEY and SVGAGI.

This clonotype was found a few times. This sequence joins TRBV10-1 and TRBJ2-6; D remains ambiguous. CDR1 and CDR2 (germline): WNHNN, SYGVQD (reference sequence). Trimming pared 3 bases from V and 0 bases from J, leaving 6 bases between. There are 15 residues in the CDR3. CDR3 in DNA: TGCGCCAGCAGTGACCCTAGCTCTGGGGCCAACGTCCTGACTTTC. Translated: CASSDPSSGANVLTF.

This clonotype came up a few times. This sequence joins TRBV10-3 and TRBJ1-1; tentatively, D is TRBD1 (5 bases). Germline values: CDR1 ENHRY, CDR2 SYGVKD. The CDR3 length is 15 residues. V was pared by 0 bases and J by 0 bases, with 8 bases between. CDR3 sequence (DNA): TGTGCCATCAGTGAGTCGTGGGGACTGAACACTGAAGCTTTCTTT. This codes for CAISESWGLNTEAFF.

The chain joins TRBV7-9 to TRBJ2-1; 7 bases are shared with TRBD1. The germline CDR1 and CDR2 sequences are SEHNR and FQNEAQ (reference sequence). This CDR3 has 17 amino acids. V lost 5 bases to trimming and J lost 4 bases; unmatched junction nucleotides: 14. Here the CDR3 reads CASSPRGLKGQYNEQFF. The CDR3 nucleotides are TGTGCCAGCAGCCCTAGAGGCCTGAAGGGACAGTACAATGAGCAGTTCTTC.

This clonotype was observed a handful of times. This chain joins TRBV11-2 and TRBJ2-4; the D gene is possibly TRBD2 (6 bases). Germline-derived CDR1 and CDR2 are SGHAT and FQNNGV. The CDR3 spans 15 residues. The germline V and J ends were trimmed by 5 bases and 4 bases, with 15 bases remaining between them. As DNA, the CDR3 is TGTGCCAGCAGCCTACGGGACTGGTCAAAAAACATTCAGTACTTC. Amino acids: CASSLRDWSKNIQYF.